The sequence of this T cell receptor (beta chain) was determined in a study of blood T cell repertoires in COVID-19. Study at large: The United States, Italy and Spain supplied acute and convalescent COVID-19 samples.

As processed by the authors: Estimated nucleated cell counts came from reference gene primer amplification. The assay was immunoSEQ multiplex PCR, and TCRdb's table has in-frame clones only and misses some. V and J calls and clone size follow that table, whereas D and trimming were derived from the DNA. The profile shows 150,000 to 200,000 clones, around 81% of them singletons. CDR3 size: 14 residues. Trimming took off 5 bases at V and 9 bases at J, with 17 bases between the two ends. Per germline, CDR1 MNHEY and CDR2 SVGEGT. Sequencing was carried out using peripheral blood. This rearrangement joins TRBV6-2 or TRBV6-3 to TRBJ1-3, with D perhaps matching TRBD1 (6 bases). The sequence came from a man between 60 and 75 years old with active or convalescent COVID-19. CDR3 protein: CASSAGTRVGTIYF. CDR3 sequence (DNA): TGTGCCAGCAGTGCCGGGACAAGGGTAGGCACCATATATTTT.